A selection of T cell receptor beta chains follows, all from one sample in a study of cytomegalovirus exposure and HLA in healthy donors. Data came from immunoSEQ multiplex PCR; TCRdb stores just in-frame clones and leaves some out. Among 200,000 or so clones listed, around 70% were seen once. The source material was PBMCs. The receptor set was obtained from a man in his forties in good health and CMV-seropositive. CDR3s include the opening cysteine and the closing phenylalanine or tryptophan. D genes are given only for firm matches. Size tells how often a clone was seen (once, few, many) or the class of an expanded clone, and some rows leave it out.

size | J | V | D | CDR3 | DNA
- | TRBJ2-3 | TRBV5-1 | TRBD1 | CASSPGQGDTQYF | TGCGCCAGCAGCCCGGGACAGGGAGATACGCAGTATTTT
- | TRBJ1-2 | TRBV11-2 | TRBD1 | CASSLGTGGYGYTF | TGTGCCAGCAGCTTAGGGACAGGGGGCTATGGCTACACCTTC
- | TRBJ1-1 | TRBV2 | TRBD1 | CASSLEDRGSTEAFF | TGTGCCAGCAGTTTGGAGGACAGGGGATCCACTGAAGCTTTCTTT
- | TRBJ2-5 | TRBV18 | - | CASSPPSDTQETQYF | TGTGCCAGCTCACCACCTTCAGACACTCAAGAGACCCAGTACTTC
- | TRBJ2-7 | TRBV15 | TRBD2 | CATSGAGGYEQYF | TGTGCCACCAGCGGAGCGGGGGGCTACGAGCAGTACTTC
few | TRBJ2-7 | TRBV27 | TRBD1 | CASSSIGTVVFYEQYF | TGTGCCAGCAGTTCAATCGGGACAGTAGTTTTCTACGAGCAGTACTTC
once | TRBJ1-6 | TRBV2 | - | CASTYSTRRYNSPLHF | TGTGCCAGCACTTATAGCACGCGCCGTTATAATTCACCCCTCCACTTT
- | TRBJ2-2 | TRBV11-2 | - | CASSYNVGTGELFF | TGTGCCAGCAGCTACAATGTTGGCACCGGGGAGCTGTTTTTT
- | TRBJ2-1 | TRBV11-2 | TRBD2 | CASSPWTSNKNEQFF | TGTGCCAGCAGCCCTTGGACTAGCAATAAGAATGAGCAGTTCTTC
- | TRBJ1-5 | TRBV6-5 | - | CASSITGYSNQPQHF | TGTGCCAGCAGCATTACAGGTTATAGCAATCAGCCCCAGCATTTT
- | TRBJ2-7 | TRBV7-2 | TRBD2 | CASSFLAGTSDEQYF | TGTGCCAGCAGCTTTTTAGCCGGGACTAGTGACGAGCAGTACTTC
- | TRBJ2-7 | TRBV7-3 | - | CASSLDISYEQYF | TGTGCCAGCAGCTTAGACATTTCCTACGAGCAGTACTTC
few | TRBJ2-7 | TRBV28 | TRBD2 | CASSFQSGGIDEQYF | TGTGCCAGCAGTTTCCAGAGCGGGGGCATTGACGAGCAGTACTTC
- | TRBJ2-5 | TRBV29-1 | - | CSAQAGETQYF | TGCAGCGCCCAGGCGGGGGAGACCCAGTACTTC
- | TRBJ1-6 | TRBV11-2 | - | CASSQQLNSPLHF | TGTGCCAGCAGCCAACAGCTTAATTCACCCCTCCACTTT
few | TRBJ2-1 | TRBV5-1 | TRBD2 | CASSLGSGGQGEQFF | TGCGCCAGCAGCTTGGGGAGCGGGGGCCAGGGGGAGCAGTTCTTC
- | TRBJ2-7 | TRBV12-5 | - | CASGFNIDPPGSYGSGLYEQYF | TGTGCTAGTGGTTTCAATATTGATCCGCCAGGATCGTATGGTAGCGGCCTCTACGAGCAGTACTTC
few | TRBJ1-5 | TRBV4-1 | TRBD1 | CASSSRTGSNQPQHF | TGCGCCAGCAGCTCCCGGACAGGGTCAAATCAGCCCCAGCATTTT
- | TRBJ1-6 | TRBV7-2 | TRBD1 | CASSPRATGGRDSPLHF | TGTGCCAGCAGCCCCCGAGCTACAGGGGGCAGGGATTCACCCCTCCACTTT
- | TRBJ2-7 | TRBV4-1 | TRBD1 | CASSFGQGEGYEQYF | TGCGCCAGCAGCTTCGGACAGGGGGAGGGCTACGAGCAGTACTTC
- | TRBJ2-1 | TRBV4-1 | TRBD1 | CASSQTGTVVFF | TGCGCCAGCAGCCAAACCGGGACAGTGGTGTTCTTC
- | TRBJ2-3 | TRBV11-2 | - | CASSQGNSGVLRENTQYF | TGTGCCAGCAGCCAGGGAAACTCGGGGGTCCTCCGGGAGAATACGCAGTATTTT
few | TRBJ2-2 | TRBV6-5 | - | CASRRLGEVGRELFF | TGTGCCAGCAGGAGACTGGGAGAAGTAGGGAGGGAGCTGTTTTTT
- | TRBJ2-7 | TRBV5-1 | - | CASSLEVGDEQYF | TGCGCCAGCAGCTTGGAGGTAGGGGACGAGCAGTACTTC
- | TRBJ1-4 | TRBV10-1 | - | CASSGTTTNEKLFF | TGCGCCAGCAGTGGGACTACAACTAATGAAAAACTGTTTTTT
- | TRBJ2-7 | TRBV5-6 | - | CASSLEGDTAGQYF | TGTGCCAGCAGCTTGGAAGGGGACACCGCTGGGCAGTACTTC
- | TRBJ2-2 | TRBV7-9 | TRBD1 | CASSLAGTGARAGELFF | TGTGCCAGCAGCTTAGCCGGGACAGGGGCTCGGGCCGGGGAGCTGTTTTTT
once | TRBJ2-1 | TRBV15 | - | CATSRETTGMRWNEQFF | TGTGCCACCAGCAGAGAGACTACAGGGATGAGGTGGAATGAGCAGTTCTTC
- | TRBJ1-2 | TRBV23-1 | - | CASSQFSRQADQRDYGYTF | TGCGCCAGCAGTCAATTCAGCCGACAGGCGGACCAAAGGGACTATGGCTACACCTTC
- | TRBJ1-3 | TRBV14 | TRBD1 | CASSQGRTGASRRGGNTIYF | TGTGCCAGCAGCCAAGGCAGGACAGGGGCATCCAGAAGGGGGGGAAACACCATATATTTT
- | TRBJ1-1 | TRBV7-2 | - | CASSWGPGDEAFF | TGTGCCAGCAGCTGGGGCCCTGGGGATGAAGCTTTCTTT
- | TRBJ1-4 | TRBV12-2 | - | CASPPRVEATNEKLFF | TGTGCAAGTCCTCCACGCGTAGAGGCAACTAATGAAAAACTGTTTTTT
- | TRBJ2-1 | TRBV7-2 | TRBD2 | CASSPLGLADYNEQFF | TGTGCCAGCAGCCCTTTGGGACTAGCGGACTACAATGAGCAGTTCTTC
- | TRBJ2-5 | TRBV19 | TRBD2 | CASSSGGGQETQYF | TGTGCCAGTAGCTCCGGCGGGGGCCAAGAGACCCAGTACTTC
- | TRBJ2-5 | TRBV7-9 | - | CASSLGTDLGEETQYF | TGTGCCAGCAGCTTAGGGACAGACCTAGGGGAAGAGACCCAGTACTTC
- | TRBJ1-2 | TRBV28 | - | CASSLNGAGTHGYTF | TGTGCCAGCAGTTTAAATGGGGCAGGCACCCATGGCTACACCTTC
- | TRBJ2-2 | TRBV12-2 | - | CASRPNTPGLAGAPNTGELFF | TGTGCAAGTCGACCAAATACACCGGGACTAGCGGGGGCCCCGAACACCGGGGAGCTGTTTTTT
few | TRBJ2-3 | TRBV4-1 | - | CASSQEGLEDTQYF | TGCGCCAGCAGCCAAGAGGGGCTGGAAGATACGCAGTATTTT
- | TRBJ2-3 | TRBV7-9 | TRBD2 | CASSSGLAGADTQYF | TGTGCCAGCAGCTCCGGACTAGCGGGGGCAGATACGCAGTATTTT
few | TRBJ2-5 | TRBV15 | TRBD2 | CATSRADGGVSWQETQYF | TGTGCCACCAGCAGAGCCGACGGGGGGGTTTCGTGGCAAGAGACCCAGTACTTC
- | TRBJ1-2 | TRBV6-5 | TRBD1 | CASKRGPGSNYGYTF | TGTGCCAGCAAAAGGGGGCCGGGATCAAACTATGGCTACACCTTC
- | TRBJ2-3 | TRBV5-1 | - | CASSFSRQGTDTQYF | TGCGCCAGCAGCTTTTCGCGACAGGGCACAGATACGCAGTATTTT
- | TRBJ1-6 | TRBV28 | - | CASSSQGSSYNSPLHF | TGTGCCAGCAGTTCACAGGGAAGCTCCTATAATTCACCCCTCCACTTT
- | TRBJ2-2 | TRBV28 | TRBD1 | CASSTPRDSFTGELFF | TGTGCCAGCAGTACGCCCCGGGACAGTTTCACCGGGGAGCTGTTTTTT
few | TRBJ1-2 | TRBV7-2 | - | CASSPDSPYVYTF | TGTGCCAGCAGCCCGGACAGCCCCTATGTCTACACCTTC
- | TRBJ2-2 | TRBV5-1 | TRBD1 | CASSPRQGAGELFF | TGCGCCAGCAGCCCGAGACAGGGCGCCGGGGAGCTGTTTTTT
- | TRBJ2-3 | TRBV9 | - | CASSRPRQGTDTQYF | TGTGCCAGCAGCCGCCCCCGACAGGGCACAGATACGCAGTATTTT
- | TRBJ2-7 | TRBV29-1 | TRBD1 | CSVELVAGGPPYEQYF | TGCAGCGTTGAATTAGTGGCAGGGGGTCCCCCCTACGAGCAGTACTTC
few | TRBJ2-7 | TRBV7-9 | TRBD1 | CASSLAGQGAYEQYF | TGTGCCAGCAGCTTAGCGGGACAGGGGGCCTACGAGCAGTACTTC
- | TRBJ2-2 | TRBV5-1 | - | CASSFQEGGGELFF | TGCGCCAGCAGCTTCCAGGAGGGAGGCGGGGAGCTGTTTTTT
- | TRBJ2-7 | TRBV6-5 | TRBD1 | CASSYRDRGSYEQYF | TGTGCCAGCAGTTACAGAGACAGGGGCTCCTACGAGCAGTACTTC
- | TRBJ2-3 | TRBV9 | TRBD2 | CASRRGAGTDTQYF | TGTGCCAGCAGGCGGGGGGCCGGCACAGATACGCAGTATTTT
once | TRBJ1-2 | TRBV5-1 | TRBD1 | CASSLRDSVYGYTF | TGCGCCAGCAGCCTACGGGACAGCGTCTATGGCTACACCTTC